These T cell receptor beta chains were read from a single sample in a study of a mutant IDH1 vaccine in newly diagnosed glioma. These receptors have no identified antigens. Generated by immunoSEQ multiplex PCR, the TCRdb table keeps only in-frame clones and is missing some. The top ten hold around 7.5% of the sample, which has about 24,000 clones, around 79% seen once. The source was PBMCs, collected from a glioma patient whose treatment included an IDH1 peptide vaccine. Source of these receptors: a man aged 35-49 years with glioma. The CDR3 runs from the conserved cysteine through the conserved F or W. D genes are given only for firm matches. Clone sizes are given selectively: once, few, many, or a class where the clone is expanded.

J: TRBJ1-1; size: NA; V: TRBV6-6; D: NA; CDR3: CASSEGNFPRTEAFF; DNA: TGTGCCAGCAGTGAGGGAAATTTCCCTCGCACTGAAGCTTTCTTT
J: TRBJ1-2; size: NA; V: TRBV11-2; D: NA; CDR3: CASSPVQQSGYTF; DNA: TGTGCCAGCAGCCCTGTACAGCAGTCTGGCTACACCTTC
J: TRBJ1-1; size: NA; V: TRBV30; D: NA; CDR3: CAWELNTEAFF; DNA: TGTGCCTGGGAGTTGAACACTGAAGCTTTCTTT
J: TRBJ1-1; size: NA; V: TRBV6-5; D: NA; CDR3: CASRLPRTLREAFF; DNA: TGTGCCAGCAGGCTTCCACGGACCCTTCGGGAAGCTTTCTTT
J: TRBJ1-1; size: NA; V: TRBV5-1; D: TRBD1; CDR3: CASTRTPDRVDTEAFF; DNA: TGCGCCAGCACCCGGACTCCAGACAGGGTGGACACTGAAGCTTTCTTT
J: TRBJ2-7; size: NA; V: TRBV19; D: TRBD2; CDR3: CASSARVAGGPYEQYF; DNA: TGTGCCAGTAGTGCACGAGTAGCGGGAGGGCCGTACGAGCAGTACTTC
J: TRBJ2-7; size: NA; V: TRBV19; D: NA; CDR3: CASSMGPAGGYEQYF; DNA: TGTGCCAGTAGTATGGGCCCCGCCGGGGGCTACGAGCAGTACTTC
J: TRBJ1-2; size: NA; V: TRBV29-1; D: NA; CDR3: CSVAGLRYGYTF; DNA: TGCAGCGTTGCGGGACTTCGCTATGGCTACACCTTC
J: TRBJ1-2; size: few; V: TRBV4-1; D: NA; CDR3: CASSLEHRFGNYGYTF; DNA: TGCGCCAGCAGCCTCGAACACCGGTTCGGAAACTATGGCTACACCTTC
J: TRBJ1-4; size: NA; V: TRBV6-5; D: TRBD1; CDR3: CASRPGQNEKLFF; DNA: TGTGCCAGCAGACCGGGACAGAATGAAAAACTGTTTTTT
J: TRBJ1-2; size: NA; V: TRBV7-2; D: NA; CDR3: CASSLMRTTRANYGYTF; DNA: TGTGCCAGCAGCCTTATGCGGACAACTCGAGCTAACTATGGCTACACCTTC
J: TRBJ2-3; size: NA; V: TRBV2; D: TRBD2; CDR3: CASSERRESGTDTQYF; DNA: TGTGCCAGCAGTGAACGGCGGGAGTCGGGCACAGATACGCAGTATTTT
J: TRBJ2-1; size: NA; V: TRBV5-6; D: NA; CDR3: CASSGSPDYNEQFF; DNA: TGTGCCAGCAGCGGGAGTCCGGACTACAATGAGCAGTTCTTC
J: TRBJ2-1; size: NA; V: TRBV15; D: NA; CDR3: CATSRDQDEQFF; DNA: TGTGCCACCAGCAGAGATCAGGATGAGCAGTTCTTC
J: TRBJ1-4; size: NA; V: TRBV4-1; D: NA; CDR3: CASSRDWSNEKLFF; DNA: TGCGCCAGCAGCCGCGACTGGTCTAATGAAAAACTGTTTTTT
J: TRBJ1-5; size: NA; V: TRBV12-5; D: TRBD1; CDR3: CASVPPLSQGERNQPQHF; DNA: TGTGCTAGTGTTCCCCCTTTGAGCCAGGGGGAGCGCAATCAGCCCCAGCATTTT
J: TRBJ1-5; size: NA; V: TRBV19; D: NA; CDR3: CASSAGVNQPQHF; DNA: TGTGCCAGTAGTGCAGGGGTTAATCAGCCCCAGCATTTT
J: TRBJ2-1; size: NA; V: TRBV7-2; D: TRBD2; CDR3: CASSLGSWGLAGAGNEQFF; DNA: TGTGCCAGCAGCTTAGGATCCTGGGGACTAGCGGGAGCAGGGAATGAGCAGTTCTTC
J: TRBJ2-1; size: NA; V: TRBV6-4; D: NA; CDR3: CASRRNEQFF; DNA: TGTGCCAGCAGACGTAATGAGCAGTTCTTC
J: TRBJ1-2; size: NA; V: TRBV2; D: TRBD1; CDR3: CAGRSGTEHYGYTF; DNA: TGTGCCGGGCGCTCCGGGACAGAACACTATGGCTACACCTTC
J: TRBJ2-1; size: NA; V: TRBV6-1; D: TRBD1; CDR3: CASSPTGDPYNEQFF; DNA: TGTGCCAGCAGTCCGACAGGGGACCCCTACAATGAGCAGTTCTTC
J: TRBJ1-5; size: few; V: TRBV7-2; D: NA; CDR3: CASSLTAHAQPQHF; DNA: TGTGCCAGCAGCTTGACAGCTCACGCTCAGCCCCAGCATTTT
J: TRBJ2-4; size: NA; V: TRBV19; D: TRBD1; CDR3: CASSRGQGAKNIQYF; DNA: TGTGCCAGTAGTAGAGGACAGGGGGCCAAAAACATTCAGTACTTC